The T cell receptor beta chain described here comes from a study of response to subunit inactivated influenza vaccine. TCRdb re-called the RT-PCR reads with MiXCR, one entry per CDR3 protein. The table records more than 450,000 distinct CDR3 sequences, about 11% of them present only once. In germline, CDR1 is KGHDR, CDR2 SFDVKD. The CDR3 totals 15 residues. V gave up 4 bases and J gave up 2 bases, with 12 bases separating them. This clonotype was counted only a few times. These data were also reused for a study on T cells expressing NK-cell markers. That source adds: The TCR beta cDNA came from 5'RACE template switching with UMIs. CD8+ T cells in roughly six donors included dominant NKG2C+ clonotypes at roughly 1.0-7.0%. HCMV specificity of the expanded NKG2C+ T cell clones was not established.

The rearrangement links TRBV24-1 to TRBJ2-3; no reliable D call. The material was PBMCs from blood, obtained on the day of vaccination. The clonotype was recovered from a man in his fifties who received an inactivated influenza vaccine. The CDR3 loop reads CATSENRAPTDTQYF. CDR3 in DNA: TGTGCCACCAGTGAGAACCGGGCCCCCACAGATACGCAGTATTTT.